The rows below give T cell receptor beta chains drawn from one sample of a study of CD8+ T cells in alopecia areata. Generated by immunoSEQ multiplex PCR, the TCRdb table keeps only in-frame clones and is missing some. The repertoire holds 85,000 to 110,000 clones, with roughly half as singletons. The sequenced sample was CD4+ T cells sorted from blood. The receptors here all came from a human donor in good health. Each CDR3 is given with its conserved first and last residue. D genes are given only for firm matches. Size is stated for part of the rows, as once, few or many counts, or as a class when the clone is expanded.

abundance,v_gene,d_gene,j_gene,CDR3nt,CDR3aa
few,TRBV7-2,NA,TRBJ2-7,TGTGCCAGCAGCTCCCCCATGACCTCCGAGCAGTACTTC,CASSSPMTSEQYF
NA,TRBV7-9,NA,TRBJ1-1,TGTGCCAGCAGCTTTTCGATGAACACTGAAGCTTTCTTT,CASSFSMNTEAFF
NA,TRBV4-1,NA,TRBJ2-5,TGCGCCAGCAGCCAAGGGACCAACGGTGGACAAGAGACCCAGTACTTC,CASSQGTNGGQETQYF
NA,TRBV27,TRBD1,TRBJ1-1,TGTGCCAGCAGTTTATCGCGAGGGGGCGGCACTGAAGCTTTCTTT,CASSLSRGGGTEAFF
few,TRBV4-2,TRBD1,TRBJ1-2,TGTGCCAGCAGCCAAGATGATGGACAGGGCCGTGGCTACACCTTC,CASSQDDGQGRGYTF
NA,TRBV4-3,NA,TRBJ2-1,TGCGCCAGCAGCCAAGAAATCAGGAGATACAATGAGCAGTTCTTC,CASSQEIRRYNEQFF
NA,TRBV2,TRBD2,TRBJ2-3,TGTGCCAGCAGGGCTACTAGCGGGGGTGTGACAGATACGCAGTATTTT,CASRATSGGVTDTQYF
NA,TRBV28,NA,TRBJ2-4,TGTGCCAGCAGTGGCCGGAAGGGCAAAAACATTCAGTACTTC,CASSGRKGKNIQYF
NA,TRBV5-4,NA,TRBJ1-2,TGTGCCAGCAGGATTGCCGGGGATAACTATGGCTACACCTTC,CASRIAGDNYGYTF
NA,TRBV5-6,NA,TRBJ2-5,TGTGCCAGCAGCTTCCTACAGGGATATCAAGCGACCCAGTACTTC,CASSFLQGYQATQYF
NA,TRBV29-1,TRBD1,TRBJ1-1,TGCAGCGGGGGACAGGGAGGCGACACTGAAGCTTTCTTT,CSGGQGGDTEAFF
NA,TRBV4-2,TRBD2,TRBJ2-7,TGTGCCAGCAGCCCCGGGGGGGGGCAGTACTACGAGCAGTACTTC,CASSPGGGQYYEQYF
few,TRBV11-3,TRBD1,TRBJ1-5,TGTGCCAGCAAACCCGGGACAGGGGGCGGGAGCAATCAGCCCCAGCATTTT,CASKPGTGGGSNQPQHF
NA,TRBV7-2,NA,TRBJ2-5,TGTGCCAGCAGCTTAGAGGGGGGGATGAAGACCCAGTACTTC,CASSLEGGMKTQYF
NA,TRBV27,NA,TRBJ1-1,TGTGCCAGCAGTTCCCGACAGGACCACACTGAAGCTTTCTTT,CASSSRQDHTEAFF
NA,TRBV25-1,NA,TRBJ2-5,TGTGCCAGCAACGGCAGGGAATTGGGAGAGACCCAGTACTTC,CASNGRELGETQYF
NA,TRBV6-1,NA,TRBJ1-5,TGTGCCAGCAGTGAAATCCAGGAACAGCCCCAGCATTTT,CASSEIQEQPQHF
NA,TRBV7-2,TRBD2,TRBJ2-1,TGTGCCAGCAGCCTCCGATGGACTAGCGGGTCCAGCTCCTACAATGAGCAGTTCTTC,CASSLRWTSGSSSYNEQFF
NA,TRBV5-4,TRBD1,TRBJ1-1,TGTGCCAGCAGCTTGGACAGGGGGCGGGCGACTGAAGCTTTCTTT,CASSLDRGRATEAFF
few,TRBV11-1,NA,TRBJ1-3,TGTGCCAGCAGCTACACTCCGGGACACATCCGTTCTTCTGGAAACACCATATATTTT,CASSYTPGHIRSSGNTIYF
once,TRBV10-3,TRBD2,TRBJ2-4,TGTGCCATCAGTGAGAGCGGGAGAAACATTCAGTACTTC,CAISESGRNIQYF
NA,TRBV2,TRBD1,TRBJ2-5,TGTGCCAGCACTCGGGACAGGGGAGAGACCCAGTACTTC,CASTRDRGETQYF
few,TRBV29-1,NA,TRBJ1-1,TGCAGCGTTGAAGGCAGAATGAACACTGAAGCTTTCTTT,CSVEGRMNTEAFF
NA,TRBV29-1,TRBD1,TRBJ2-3,TGCGCTAACGGACAGGCCACAGATACGCAGTATTTT,CANGQATDTQYF
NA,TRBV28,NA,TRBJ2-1,TGTGCCAGCAGTCCGTGGGACCTCATCTCCTACAATGAGCAGTTCTTC,CASSPWDLISYNEQFF
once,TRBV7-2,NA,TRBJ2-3,TGTGCCAGCAGCCGCCAGGGAGGGGGCACCACAGATACGCAGTATTTT,CASSRQGGGTTDTQYF